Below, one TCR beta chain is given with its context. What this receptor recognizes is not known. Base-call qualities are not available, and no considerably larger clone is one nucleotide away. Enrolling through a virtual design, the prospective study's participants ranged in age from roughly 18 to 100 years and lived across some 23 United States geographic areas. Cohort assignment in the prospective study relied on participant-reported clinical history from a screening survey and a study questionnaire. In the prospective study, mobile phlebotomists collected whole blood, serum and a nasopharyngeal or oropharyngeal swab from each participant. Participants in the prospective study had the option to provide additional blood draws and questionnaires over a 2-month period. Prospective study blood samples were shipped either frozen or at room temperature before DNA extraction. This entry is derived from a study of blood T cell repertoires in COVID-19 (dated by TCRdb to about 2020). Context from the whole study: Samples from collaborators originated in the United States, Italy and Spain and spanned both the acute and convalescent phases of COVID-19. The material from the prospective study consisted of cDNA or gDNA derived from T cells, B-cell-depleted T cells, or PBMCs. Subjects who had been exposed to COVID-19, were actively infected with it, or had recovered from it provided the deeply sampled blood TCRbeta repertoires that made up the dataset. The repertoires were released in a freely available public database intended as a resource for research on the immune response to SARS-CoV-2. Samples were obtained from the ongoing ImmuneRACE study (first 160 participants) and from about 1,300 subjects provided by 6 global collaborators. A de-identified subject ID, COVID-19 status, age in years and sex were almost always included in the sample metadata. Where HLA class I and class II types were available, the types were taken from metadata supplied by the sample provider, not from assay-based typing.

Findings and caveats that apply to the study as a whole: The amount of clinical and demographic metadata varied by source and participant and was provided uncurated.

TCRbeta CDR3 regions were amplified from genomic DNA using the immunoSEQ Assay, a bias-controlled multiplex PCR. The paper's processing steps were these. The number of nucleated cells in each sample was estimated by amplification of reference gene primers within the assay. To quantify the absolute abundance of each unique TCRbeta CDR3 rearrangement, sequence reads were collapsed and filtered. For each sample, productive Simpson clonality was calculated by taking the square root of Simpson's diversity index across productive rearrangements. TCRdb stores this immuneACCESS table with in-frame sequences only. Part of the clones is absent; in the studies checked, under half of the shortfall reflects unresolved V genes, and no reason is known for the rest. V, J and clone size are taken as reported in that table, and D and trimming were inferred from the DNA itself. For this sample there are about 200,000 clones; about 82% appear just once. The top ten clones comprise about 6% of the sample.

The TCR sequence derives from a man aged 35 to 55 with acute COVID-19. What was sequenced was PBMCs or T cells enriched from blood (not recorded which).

The nucleotide sequence reads TGTGCCAGCTCTTGGGACAGGGTCTACGAGCAGTACTTC. It translates to CASSWDRVYEQYF. The sequence joins TRBV18 to TRBJ2-7, and TRBD1 aligns with 9 junction nucleotides. The germline V end is reduced by 6 bases and the J end by 3 bases; junction bases left unmatched: 3. Sequences KGHSH (CDR1) and LQKENI (CDR2) are obtained from the germline V gene. Including the terminal cysteine and phenylalanine, the CDR3 comprises 13 residues. CDR3 DNA only is kept here, 39 bases in frame from base 1.